This TCR beta chain was recovered during a study of shared clonotypes between healthy human individuals. Overall study context: Researchers assigned three CD4 naive, three CD4 memory, two CD8 naive and one CD8 memory plate to each donor.

The study, taken as a whole, reports: The donor pool, a small one, limited the genetic and exposure-history diversity represented.

On this clone: Its matching antigen is unknown.

Naive CD8 cells were CD45RO-negative, positively selected for CCR7, excluding terminally differentiated effector memory CD45RA+ cells. Looked up from germline, CDR1 is SGHTA and CDR2 is FQGNSA. CDR3 size: 16 residues. The V end lost 5 bases, the J end lost 0 bases, and 16 bases lay between the germline ends. Sequenced by immunoSEQ multiplex PCR; TCRdb stores in-frame clones only, minus some. The repertoire holds around 2,000,000 clones, with 85% to 95% as singletons. Source material: naive CD8+ T cells from PBMCs. V usage is TRBV7-2 and J usage is TRBJ1-2, with D possibly TRBD1 on 5 matching bases. This receptor was obtained from a man younger than 35 in good health. Some clones in this sample may be carry-over from other donors' samples. This CDR3 is CASSGDVGATNYGYTF. As DNA, the CDR3 is TGTGCCAGCAGCGGGGACGTTGGAGCGACTAACTATGGCTACACCTTC.